Each of the 19 T cell receptor beta chains below was sequenced from the same sample in a study of T cells in Graves' hyperthyroidism and ophthalmopathy. Researchers took RNA transcripts and amplified the TCR beta CDR3 regions from them. The study used the HTBI primer set for a first-round RT-PCR of the TCR CDR3. TCRdb itself ran the multiplex PCR reads through MiXCR, one entry per CDR3 protein. The table records hundreds of thousands of distinct CDR3 sequences, under 20% of them present only once. The source material was blood. The receptors shown here come from a woman in her 30s with Graves' hyperthyroidism.

This clonotype has ten or more counts. The rearrangement links TRBV12-3 or TRBV12-4 to TRBJ1-3, with D uncertain. The CDR3 consists of 11 residues. Trimming shortened V by 4 bases and J by 4 bases, and 2 bases separated the two germline ends. The CDR3: CASSWGNTIYF. DNA of the CDR3: TGTGCCAGCAGTTGGGGAAACACCATATATTTT.

This clonotype appeared a few times. The rearrangement links TRBV5-1 to TRBJ1-1; no clear D gene. V lost 1 base to trimming and J lost 3 bases, with 13 bases between them. This CDR3 has 15 amino acids. In germline, CDR1 is SGHRS, CDR2 YFSETQ. Written as DNA, the CDR3 is TGCGCCAGCAGCTTGAGGGTGAGAGCGTACACTGAAGCTTTCTTT. Its protein product is CASSLRVRAYTEAFF.

The genes are TRBV7-8 and TRBJ2-1, with D possibly matching TRBD2 (6 bases). The CDR3 totals 12 residues. V lost 6 bases and J lost 8, with 11 bases in between. Germline-derived CDR1 and CDR2 are SGHVS and FQNEAQ. CDR3 in DNA: TGTGCCAGCAGAAGATGGGACTATGAGCAGTTCTTC. Protein product: CASRRWDYEQFF.

V and J are TRBV29-1 and TRBJ1-1; possible D gene TRBD1, 6 bases. Germline assignment: CDR1 SQVTM and CDR2 ANQGSEA. V was cut by 7 bases and J by 0 bases, with 12 bases left in between. The CDR3 covers 13 residues. The CDR3 protein is CSGRDTLNTEAFF. The CDR3, as DNA: TGCAGCGGCCGGGACACCCTGAACACTGAAGCTTTCTTT. Full variable domain (rest looked up from reference TRBV29-1 and TRBJ1-1): SAVISQKPSRDICQRGTSLTIQCQVDSQVTMMFWYRQQPGQSLTLIATANQGSEATYESGFVIDKFPISRPNLTFSTLTVSNMSPEDSSIYLCSGRDTLNTEAFFGQGTRLTVV.

The table lists this clonotype with a few counts. This rearrangement joins TRBV28 to TRBJ1-2; no clear D. The CDR3 is 17 amino acids. V dropped 5 bases and J dropped 3 bases, with 22 bases sitting between them. The germline V gene encodes CDR1 MDHEN and CDR2 SYDVKM. CDR3 nucleotides: TGTGCCAGCAGTCCCCCCCCCGGACGTAGGCCAGACTATGGCTACACCTTC. This encodes CASSPPPGRRPDYGYTF.

This clonotype showed up many times. This chain links TRBV30 with TRBJ2-1; D may correspond to TRBD1 or TRBD2 (6 bases each). The germline V gene has CDR1 GTSNPN and CDR2 SVGIG (reference sequence). This CDR3 contains 12 residues. Trimming removed 1 base at V and 8 bases at J, with 9 bases between. CDR3: CAWSGGADEQFF. For the CDR3, the DNA is TGTGCCTGGAGTGGGGGGGCGGATGAGCAGTTCTTC. The entire variable domain, with the rest obtained from reference TRBV30 and TRBJ2-1, is as follows: SQTIHQWPATLVQPVGSPLSLECTVEGTSNPNLYWYRQAAGRGLQLLFYSVGIGQISSEVPQNLSASRPQDRQFILSSKKLLLSDSGFYLCAWSGGADEQFFGPGTRLTVL.

As regards this clonotype: A much larger clone lies a single base off, so this may be a read error. The chain carries TRBV5-1 and TRBJ2-7; no clear D gene. The germline V and J ends were trimmed by 4 bases and 5 bases, with 13 bases remaining between them. Germline lookup yields CDR1 SGHRS and CDR2 YFSETQ. CDR3 size: 13 residues. The CDR3 protein is CASSHGSQHEQYF. The CDR3, as DNA: TGCGCCAGCAGCCATGGCTCCCAACACGAGCAGTACTTC.

This clonotype was detected ten times or more. This chain connects TRBV3-1 to TRBJ2-7, with TRBD2 matching over 7 bases. CDR1 is LGHDT and CDR2 is YNNKEL in the germline V gene (reference sequence). The CDR3 spans 14 residues. V trimming: 4 bases; J trimming: 3 bases; junction bases outside the gene matches: 6. The CDR3 protein is CASSRGGGVYEQYF. Written as DNA, the CDR3 is TGTGCCAGCAGCCGCGGCGGGGGTGTCTACGAGCAGTACTTC.

This clonotype was counted at least ten times. The rearrangement uses TRBV7-2 and TRBJ2-1, with 7 bases lining up with TRBD2. V lost 5 bases, J lost 0 bases, and 7 bases stayed unmatched. CDR3 length equals 16 residues. Germline V lookup: CDR1 SGHTA, CDR2 FQGNSA. The CDR3 DNA reads as TGTGCCAGCAGCGGAGAGCGGGATAGCTCCTACAATGAGCAGTTCTTC. Its protein product is CASSGERDSSYNEQFF.

Note on this clonotype: Likely a read error: the CDR3 ends without its conserved phenylalanine or tryptophan. The gene calls are TRBV7-2 and TRBJ2-5; unclear D gene. Germline assignment: CDR1 SGHTA and CDR2 FQGNSA. The length of the CDR3 is 14 residues. V lost 5 bases and J 4 bases, leaving 14 bases between the germline ends. For the CDR3, the DNA is TGTGCCAGCAGCGTTACAAGGGTAGGAGAGACCCAGTACTCC. Amino acid sequence: CASSVTRVGETQYS.

On this clonotype: A much larger clonotype is one base distant, so this may be a read error. The V gene is TRBV25-1, the J gene TRBJ2-7; D is perhaps TRBD2 (5 bases). V lost 3 bases and J 0 bases, leaving 12 bases between the germline ends. CDR3 length equals 15 residues. In germline, CDR1 is MGHDK, CDR2 SYGVNS. DNA for the CDR3: TGTGCCAGCAGTGATGGCGGGCTAAGCTCCTACGAGCAGTACTTC. Its protein product is CASSDGGLSSYEQYF.

The V call is TRBV9, the J call TRBJ1-1; D is unclear. Trimming stripped 4 bases from V and 3 bases from J, with 13 bases between. CDR3 length: 14 amino acids. The germline gives CDR1 SGDLS, CDR2 YYNGEE. As DNA, the CDR3 is TGTGCCAGCAGCCTCACTCGTAAATACACTGAAGCTTTCTTT. As protein: CASSLTRKYTEAFF.

The genes are TRBV5-4 and TRBJ2-3, with 9 bases aligning to TRBD1. CDR1 is SGHNT and CDR2 is YYREEE in the germline V gene (reference sequence). This CDR3 spans 15 amino acids. V lost 2 bases and J lost 8; bases outside the gene matches: 9. CDR3 region: CASSLGDRAAGTQYF. Written as DNA, the CDR3 is TGTGCCAGCAGCTTAGGGGACAGGGCGGCAGGTACGCAGTATTTT.

The rearrangement links TRBV4-2 to TRBJ2-5; D gene ambiguous. Germline CDR1 is LGHNA and CDR2 is YNFKEQ. The V and J ends lost 0 bases and 5 bases respectively, with 10 bases between them. The CDR3 runs to 14 residues. As DNA, the CDR3 is TGTGCCAGCAGCCAAGACGCGAGATGGGAGACCCAGTACTTC. This codes for CASSQDARWETQYF.

This clonotype was seen more than once but under ten times. V is TRBV19 and J is TRBJ2-1, with D maybe TRBD1 (5 bases). CDR1 and CDR2 (germline): LNHDA, SQIVND (reference sequence). V was shortened by 7 bases and J by 10 bases, with 11 bases between the two germline ends. The CDR3 consists of 11 residues. CDR3 sequence reads: CASTQRQEQFF. The CDR3 DNA is TGTGCCAGTACCCAACGACAGGAGCAGTTCTTC.

This clonotype was observed a handful of times. The chain carries TRBV5-1 and TRBJ1-5; a possible D gene is TRBD1 (5 bases). The CDR3 is 14 residues long. Per the germline V gene, CDR1 is SGHRS and CDR2 is YFSETQ. V lost 0 bases, J lost 7 bases, and 11 bases lay in between. CDR3 bases: TGCGCCAGCAGCTTGGAGGGGACGGGACAGCCCCAGCATTTT. Residues: CASSLEGTGQPQHF.

This clonotype came up a few times. A read error may explain this, as a much larger clone is one base away. The rearrangement uses TRBV27 and TRBJ2-3; the match to TRBD1 covers 7 bases. The CDR3 contains 13 residues. From germline, CDR1 is MNHEY and CDR2 SMNVEV (reference sequence). This chain's CDR3 is CASKEGATDAQYF. The CDR3 nucleotides read TGTGCCAGCAAAGAGGGGGCGACAGATGCGCAGTATTTT.

The V gene is TRBV29-1, the J gene TRBJ2-1; TRBD2 might be the D (5 bases). The germline gives CDR1 SQVTM, CDR2 ANQGSEA. The V end was cut by 4 bases, the J end by 4 bases, with 11 bases between. The CDR3 spans 13 residues. In DNA, the CDR3 is TGCAGCGTTGTCGGCGGAGGATACAATGAGCAGTTCTTC. Translation gives CSVVGGGYNEQFF.

The V call is TRBV20-1, the J call TRBJ1-1; no clear D. The CDR3 is 13 residues long. The V and J ends lost 6 bases and 1 base respectively, with 12 bases between them. CDR1 is DFQATT, CDR2 SNEGSKA, per germline (reference sequence). The CDR3 is CSAFLWENTEAFF. DNA of the CDR3: TGCAGTGCGTTTCTATGGGAGAACACTGAAGCTTTCTTT.